Below are 14 T cell receptor beta chains sequenced from a single sample in a study of cytomegalovirus exposure and HLA in healthy donors. 13 Jbeta primers and 60 Vbeta primers were used for the PCR. Clones were read by immunoSEQ multiplex PCR, and TCRdb kept only the in-frame ones, dropping some. Its table lists more than 40,000 clones. Sequencing used PBMCs. The receptors come from a woman aged 40 to 50 in good health and CMV-seronegative.

The chain is built from TRBV4-1 and TRBJ1-2; 8 bases match TRBD1. From germline, CDR1 is MGHRA and CDR2 YSYEKL. V was pared by 2 bases and J by 4 bases, with 15 bases of the junction left unmatched. The CDR3 covers 18 residues. CDR3 in DNA: TGCGCCAGCAGCCAATCAGAGACAGGGGTTGAAAGAGGCTATGGCTACACCTTC. Translating gives CASSQSETGVERGYGYTF.

The V gene is TRBV4-3, the J gene TRBJ1-4; 7 bases line up with TRBD1. The CDR3 covers 17 residues. The V segment lost 4 bases and the J segment 2 bases; nucleotides outside the gene matches: 10. Germline-derived CDR1 and CDR2 are LGHNA and YSLEER. Written as DNA, the CDR3 is TGCGCCAGCAGCCTAGGAGCCAGGGGGACCACTAATGAAAAACTGTTTTTT. It codes for CASSLGARGTTNEKLFF.

V gene TRBV30 combines with J gene TRBJ2-1; 10 positions match TRBD2. The V gene's germline CDR1 is GTSNPN and CDR2 SVGIG (reference sequence). The length of the CDR3 is 14 residues. The CDR3 spells CMGTSARSYNEQFF. The DNA for the CDR3 is TGTATGGGGACTAGCGCCCGCTCCTACAATGAGCAGTTCTTC.

V usage is TRBV7-9 and J usage is TRBJ1-2, with 10 bases identical to TRBD1. V lost 1 base and J lost 8; bases outside the gene matches: 7. Germline CDR1 and CDR2: SEHNR and FQNEAQ (reference sequence). This CDR3 is 15 amino acids long. The chain's CDR3 is CASSLERGQGRGYTF. The CDR3 DNA is TGTGCCAGCAGCTTAGAGAGGGGACAGGGGCGCGGCTACACCTTC.

Here the CDR3 reads CASSFSGGASYEQYF. The CDR3 bases are TGCGCCAGCAGCTTTTCCGGTGGGGCCTCCTACGAGCAGTACTTC. The chain uses TRBV5-1 and TRBJ2-7; weak D call: TRBD1 (5 bases). The CDR3 consists of 15 residues. V gave up 2 bases and J gave up 0 bases, with 12 bases separating them. Germline CDR1 SGHRS, CDR2 YFSETQ.

The J gene is TRBJ2-7, the V gene TRBV7-2; 11 bases match TRBD2. CDR3 length equals 16 residues. The germline gives CDR1 SGHTA, CDR2 FQGNSA. V was pared by 2 bases and J by 6 bases, with 9 bases of the junction left unmatched. The CDR3 coding sequence is TGTGCCAGCAGCTTATTTAGCGGGAGGGTCCCGGGCGAGCAGTACTTC. It codes for CASSLFSGRVPGEQYF.

V gene TRBV7-2 combines with J gene TRBJ2-3; 7 bases match TRBD2. CDR3 length equals 16 residues. From germline, CDR1 is SGHTA and CDR2 FQGNSA. The ends lost 1 base at V and 0 bases at J; junction bases unmatched: 4. The CDR3 spells CASSLVGGGSTDTQYF. Written as DNA, the CDR3 is TGTGCCAGCAGCTTAGTGGGGGGAGGGAGCACAGATACGCAGTATTTT. The entire variable domain, with the rest obtained from reference TRBV7-2 and TRBJ2-3, is as follows: GAGVSQSPSNKVTEKGKDVELRCDPISGHTALYWYRQSLGQGLEFLIYFQGNSAPDKSGLPSDRFSAERTGGSVSTLTIQRTQQEDSAVYLCASSLVGGGSTDTQYFGPGTRLTVL.

The chain joins TRBV18 to TRBJ1-3; a weak D match, TRBD1 (6 bases). Deletions cut 4 bases from V and 2 bases from J, with 6 bases between. The CDR3 covers 13 residues. CDR1 is KGHSH, CDR2 LQKENI, per germline. The CDR3 DNA follows: TGTGCCAGCTCACGGGACACTGGAAACACCATATATTTT. Protein: CASSRDTGNTIYF.

CDR3: CASSQDLRDSRNEKLFF. The CDR3 bases are TGCGCCAGCAGCCAAGACCTGCGGGACAGCCGAAATGAAAAACTGTTTTTT. The rearrangement joins TRBV4-3 to TRBJ1-4; TRBD1 aligns across 7 bases. Germline V gives CDR1 LGHNA, CDR2 YSLEER. The CDR3 has 17 amino acids. V shed 0 bases, J shed 5 bases, and the junction held 9 bases outside the gene matches.

The rearrangement joins TRBV30 to TRBJ2-1; 9 positions agree with TRBD2. J gave up 3 bases and V 5 bases, and 5 bases lay outside the gene matches. From germline, CDR1 is GTSNPN and CDR2 SVGIG (reference sequence). This CDR3 has 14 amino acids. DNA for the CDR3: TGTGCCTGGCAGACTAGCGGACACTACAATGAGCAGTTCTTC. Translation gives CAWQTSGHYNEQFF.

The chain employs TRBV5-4 and TRBJ2-7; 8 bases align to TRBD1. The germline CDR1 and CDR2 sequences are SGHNT and YYREEE (reference sequence). V was pared by 2 bases and J by 5 bases, with 6 bases of the junction left unmatched. The CDR3 covers 14 residues. The CDR3 DNA reads TGTGCCAGCAGCTTACGGGACAGGAGGGACGAGCAGTACTTC. It codes for CASSLRDRRDEQYF.

The chain recombines TRBV28 with TRBJ2-2; no clear D. V was shortened by 2 bases and J by 3 bases, with 4 bases between the two germline ends. The germline CDR1 and CDR2 sequences are MDHEN and SYDVKM. This CDR3 contains 13 residues. The CDR3 reads CASSLLDTGELFF. CDR3 DNA: TGTGCCAGCAGTTTACTAGACACCGGGGAGCTGTTTTTT.

The chain links TRBV4-2 to TRBJ2-2; D not resolved. The V gene's germline CDR1 is LGHNA and CDR2 YNFKEQ. This CDR3 spans 20 amino acids. The V end lost 0 bases, the J end lost 2 bases, and 22 bases lay between the germline ends. The CDR3 protein is CASSQDRLKVTTSNTGELFF. CDR3 nucleotides: TGTGCCAGCAGCCAAGATAGGTTAAAGGTAACTACATCTAACACCGGGGAGCTGTTTTTT.

The rearrangement links TRBV18 to TRBJ1-3, with a tentative D call TRBD1 (6 bases). Germline V CDR1 and CDR2: KGHSH, LQKENI. Trimming stripped 3 bases from V and 4 bases from J, with 16 bases between. The CDR3 is 16 amino acids. The CDR3 coding sequence is TGTGCCAGCTCACCCTCACAGGGCAAGAAAGGAAACACCATATATTTT. Translated, it gives CASSPSQGKKGNTIYF.